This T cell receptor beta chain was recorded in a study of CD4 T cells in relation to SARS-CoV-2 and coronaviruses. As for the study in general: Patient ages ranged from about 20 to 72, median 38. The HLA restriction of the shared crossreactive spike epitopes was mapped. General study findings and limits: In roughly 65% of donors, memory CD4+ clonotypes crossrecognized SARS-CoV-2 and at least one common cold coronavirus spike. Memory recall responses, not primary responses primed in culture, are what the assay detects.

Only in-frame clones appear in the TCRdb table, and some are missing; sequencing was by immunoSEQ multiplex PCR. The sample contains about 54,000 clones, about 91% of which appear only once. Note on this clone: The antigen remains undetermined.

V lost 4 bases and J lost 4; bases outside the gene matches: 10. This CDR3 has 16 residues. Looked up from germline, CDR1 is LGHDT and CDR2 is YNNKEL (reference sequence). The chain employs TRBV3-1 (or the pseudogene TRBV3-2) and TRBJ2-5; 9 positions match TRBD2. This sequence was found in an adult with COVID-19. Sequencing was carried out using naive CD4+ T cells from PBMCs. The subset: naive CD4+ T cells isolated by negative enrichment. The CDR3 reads CASSRNRGGARETQYF. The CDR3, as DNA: TGTGCCAGCAGCCGAAACCGCGGGGGGGCGAGAGAGACCCAGTACTTC.